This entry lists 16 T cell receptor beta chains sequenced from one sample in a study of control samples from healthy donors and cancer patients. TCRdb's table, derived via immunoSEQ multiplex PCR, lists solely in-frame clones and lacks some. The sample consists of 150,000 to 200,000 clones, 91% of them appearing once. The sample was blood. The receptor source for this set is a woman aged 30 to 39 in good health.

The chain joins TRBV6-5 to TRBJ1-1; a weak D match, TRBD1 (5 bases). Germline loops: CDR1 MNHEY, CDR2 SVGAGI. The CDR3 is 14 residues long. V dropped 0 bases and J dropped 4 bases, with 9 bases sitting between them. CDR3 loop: CASSYSAGLTEAFF. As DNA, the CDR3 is TGTGCCAGCAGTTACTCCGCAGGGCTCACTGAAGCTTTCTTT.

CDR3 loop: CASSLVGNEQFF. The DNA for the CDR3 is TGTGCCAGCAGCTTAGTGGGGAATGAGCAGTTCTTC. The chain couples TRBV11-2 to TRBJ2-1; D gene unclear. The CDR3 covers 12 residues. CDR1 and CDR2 from the germline V gene are SGHAT and FQNNGV. Trimming removed 1 base from V and 7 bases from J, with 5 bases in between.

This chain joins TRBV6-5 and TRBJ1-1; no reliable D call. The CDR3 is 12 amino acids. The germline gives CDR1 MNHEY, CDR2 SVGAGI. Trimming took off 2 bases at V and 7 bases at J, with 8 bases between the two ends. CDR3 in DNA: TGTGCCAGCAGTTACGGGCCAGGTGAAGCTTTCTTT. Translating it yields CASSYGPGEAFF.

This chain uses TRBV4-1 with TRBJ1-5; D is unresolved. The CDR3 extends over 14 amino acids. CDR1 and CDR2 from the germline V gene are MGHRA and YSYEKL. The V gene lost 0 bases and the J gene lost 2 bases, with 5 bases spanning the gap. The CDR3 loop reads CASSQEEGNQPQHF. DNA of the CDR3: TGCGCCAGCAGCCAAGAGGAGGGCAATCAGCCCCAGCATTTT.

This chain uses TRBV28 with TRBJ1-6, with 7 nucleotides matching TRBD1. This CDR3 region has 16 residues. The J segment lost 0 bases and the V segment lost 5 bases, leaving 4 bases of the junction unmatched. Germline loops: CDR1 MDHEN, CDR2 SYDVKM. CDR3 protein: CASSPTGSSYNSPLHF. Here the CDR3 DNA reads TGTGCCAGCAGTCCGACAGGGAGCTCCTATAATTCACCCCTCCACTTT.

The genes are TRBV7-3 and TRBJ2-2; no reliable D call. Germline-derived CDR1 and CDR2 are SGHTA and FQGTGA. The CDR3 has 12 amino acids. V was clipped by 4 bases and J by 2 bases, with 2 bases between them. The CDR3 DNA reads TGTGCCAGCAGCTCTAACACCGGGGAGCTGTTTTTT. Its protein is CASSSNTGELFF. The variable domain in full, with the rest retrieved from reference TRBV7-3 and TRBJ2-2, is GAGVSQTPSNKVTEKGKYVELRCDPISGHTALYWYRQSLGQGPEFLIYFQGTGAADDSGLPNDRFFAVRPEGSVSTLKIQRTERGDSAVYLCASSSNTGELFFGEGSRLTVL.

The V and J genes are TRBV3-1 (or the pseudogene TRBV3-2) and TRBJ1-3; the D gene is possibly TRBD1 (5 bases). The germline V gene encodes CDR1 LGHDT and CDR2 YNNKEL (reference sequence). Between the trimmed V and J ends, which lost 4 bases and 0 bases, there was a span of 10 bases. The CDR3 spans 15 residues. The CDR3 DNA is TGTGCCAGCAGCCTATCCGGGGCCTCTGGAAACACCATATATTTT. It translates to CASSLSGASGNTIYF.

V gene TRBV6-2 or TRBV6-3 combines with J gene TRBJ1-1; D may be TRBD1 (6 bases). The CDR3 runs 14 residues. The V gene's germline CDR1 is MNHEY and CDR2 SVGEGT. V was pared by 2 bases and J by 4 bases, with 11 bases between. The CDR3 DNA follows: TGTGCCAGCAGTTACCAGGGGAGGGGCACTGAAGCTTTCTTT. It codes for CASSYQGRGTEAFF.

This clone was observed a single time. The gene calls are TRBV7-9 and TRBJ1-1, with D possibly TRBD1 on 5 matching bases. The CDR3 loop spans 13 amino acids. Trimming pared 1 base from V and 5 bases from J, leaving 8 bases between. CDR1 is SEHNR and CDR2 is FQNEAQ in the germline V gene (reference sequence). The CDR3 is CASSLDGGTEAFF. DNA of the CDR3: TGTGCCAGCAGCTTAGACGGGGGGACTGAAGCTTTCTTT. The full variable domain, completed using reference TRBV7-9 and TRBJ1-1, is DTGVSQNPRHKITKRGQNVTFRCDPISEHNRLYWYRQTLGQGPEFLTYFQNEAQLEKSRLLSDRFSAERPKGSFSTLEIQRTEQGDSAMYLCASSLDGGTEAFFGQGTRLTVV.

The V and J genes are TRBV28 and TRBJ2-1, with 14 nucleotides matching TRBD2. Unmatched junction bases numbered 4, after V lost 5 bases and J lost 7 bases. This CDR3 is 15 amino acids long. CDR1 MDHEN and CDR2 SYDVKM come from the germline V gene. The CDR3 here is CASSIGLAGGNEQFF. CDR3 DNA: TGTGCCAGCAGTATCGGACTAGCGGGAGGAAATGAGCAGTTCTTC.

The CDR3 loop is CASSYRGLNTEAFF. CDR3 nucleotide sequence: TGTGCCAGCAGTTATCGGGGCTTGAACACTGAAGCTTTCTTT. The V and J genes are TRBV6-2 or TRBV6-3 and TRBJ1-1, with a possible D match to TRBD1 (5 bases). The germline V and J ends were trimmed by 3 bases and 0 bases, with 8 bases remaining between them. Germline CDR1 reads MNHEY; CDR2 reads SVGEGT. This CDR3 comprises 14 residues.

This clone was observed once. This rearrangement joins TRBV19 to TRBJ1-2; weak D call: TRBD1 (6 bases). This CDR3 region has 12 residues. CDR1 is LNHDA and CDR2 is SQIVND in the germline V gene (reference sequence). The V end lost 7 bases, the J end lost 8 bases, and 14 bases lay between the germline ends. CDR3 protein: CASTVGGPGYTF. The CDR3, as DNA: TGTGCCAGTACGGTCGGGGGGCCCGGCTACACCTTC.

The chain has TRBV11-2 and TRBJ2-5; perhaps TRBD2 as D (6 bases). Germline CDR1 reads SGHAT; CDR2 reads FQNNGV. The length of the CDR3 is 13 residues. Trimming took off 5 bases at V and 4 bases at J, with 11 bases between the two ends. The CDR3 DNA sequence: TGTGCCAGCAGCGCGGGACTGTCAGAGACCCAGTACTTC. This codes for CASSAGLSETQYF.

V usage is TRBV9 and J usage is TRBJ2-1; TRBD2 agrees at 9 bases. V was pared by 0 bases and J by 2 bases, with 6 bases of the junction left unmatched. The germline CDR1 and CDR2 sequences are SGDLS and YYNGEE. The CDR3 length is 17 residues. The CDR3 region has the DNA TGTGCCAGCAGCGTAGGGGGTAGCGGGAGCGCCTACAATGAGCAGTTCTTC. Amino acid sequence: CASSVGGSGSAYNEQFF.

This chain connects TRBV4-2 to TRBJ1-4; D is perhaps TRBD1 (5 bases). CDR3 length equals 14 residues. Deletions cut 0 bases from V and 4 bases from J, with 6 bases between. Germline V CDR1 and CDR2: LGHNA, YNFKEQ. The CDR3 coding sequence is TGTGCCAGCAGCCAAGATAGGGGTAATGAAAAACTGTTTTTT. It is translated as CASSQDRGNEKLFF.

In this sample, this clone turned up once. CDR3 DNA sequence: TGTGCCAGCATTCCCAGGGGTCGCACAGATACGCAGTATTTT. It yields the protein CASIPRGRTDTQYF. The rearrangement joins TRBV21-1 to TRBJ2-3; TRBD1 is taken as the D call from the table, unchecked against the DNA. TRBV21-1 constitutes a pseudogene. The CDR3 runs to 14 residues.